Listed here are 27 T cell receptor beta chains from one sample, sequenced in a study of blood T cell repertoires in COVID-19 (dated by TCRdb to the early 2020s). The library relied on the immunoSEQ multiplex PCR assay. TCRdb retrieved this table from immuneACCESS and kept in-frame rearrangements only. Not all clones are present; in checked studies, unresolved V genes account for under half, and no reason is known for the remainder. This sample gives 130,000 to 150,000 clones in total; approximately 79% of them show up just once. Jointly, the top ten make up approximately 3.6% of the sample. Input material: peripheral blood. All receptors come from a man aged 60-69 years with acute or convalescent COVID-19.

The genes are TRBV7-2 and TRBJ2-1; 7 bases map to TRBD1. The CDR3 loop spans 15 amino acids. Germline CDR1 SGHTA, CDR2 FQGNSA. The V segment lost 5 bases and the J segment 5 bases; nucleotides outside the gene matches: 9. The CDR3 DNA sequence: TGTGCCAGCAGCACGTCCGGGACAGCAAACAATGAGCAGTTCTTC. The encoded protein is CASSTSGTANNEQFF.

The genes are TRBV28 and TRBJ1-3; TRBD1 aligns across 11 bases. The CDR3 spans 16 residues. Germline lookup yields CDR1 MDHEN and CDR2 SYDVKM. V trimming: 5 bases; J trimming: 4 bases; junction bases outside the gene matches: 7. In nucleotides, the CDR3 is TGTGCCAGCAGTCCCGGACAGGGGGCAAGCGGAAACACCATATATTTT. Translated, it gives CASSPGQGASGNTIYF.

The chain has TRBV19 and TRBJ1-1; D not certain. Trimming pared 6 bases from V and 4 bases from J, leaving 6 bases between. Looked up from germline, CDR1 is LNHDA and CDR2 is SQIVND (reference sequence). The CDR3 runs to 11 residues. Written as DNA, the CDR3 is TGTGCCAGTAGAACGCGCACTGAAGCTTTCTTT. Amino acid sequence: CASRTRTEAFF. Full variable domain (missing parts from reference TRBV19 and TRBJ1-1): DGGITQSPKYLFRKEGQNVTLSCEQNLNHDAMYWYRQDPGQGLRLIYYSQIVNDFQKGDIAEGYSVSREKKESFPLTVTSAQKNPTAFYLCASRTRTEAFFGQGTRLTVV.

CDR3: CATSNRVTGQGYTF. CDR3 in DNA: TGTGCCACCAGCAATAGGGTAACAGGACAGGGCTACACCTTC. The chain is built from TRBV15 and TRBJ1-2; D perhaps matches TRBD1 (6 bases). The CDR3 runs to 14 residues. Between the trimmed V and J ends, which lost 4 bases and 8 bases, there was a span of 17 bases. Germline CDR1 is LNHNV and CDR2 is YYDKDF (reference sequence).

The V call is TRBV4-3, the J call TRBJ1-4; D is uncertain. Germline lookup yields CDR1 LGHNA and CDR2 YSLEER. This CDR3 is 15 amino acids long. The V end was cut by 0 bases, the J end by 6 bases, with 11 bases between. CDR3 bases: TGCGCCAGCAGCCAAGATAACAGCCGGTATGAAAAACTGTTTTTT. This encodes CASSQDNSRYEKLFF.

V and J are TRBV19 and TRBJ1-1; tentative D call: TRBD1 (5 bases). CDR1 LNHDA and CDR2 SQIVND come from the germline V gene (reference sequence). The CDR3 sequence is 13 residues long. V lost 6 bases and J lost 8, with 16 bases in between. The CDR3, as DNA: TGTGCCAGTAGCCACTTCACGGGGGGGGAAGCTTTCTTT. Translating gives CASSHFTGGEAFF.

This CDR3 reads CASSLPGQPSGGYTF. In nucleotides, the CDR3 is TGTGCCAGCAGTCTACCGGGACAGCCGTCGGGTGGCTACACCTTC. The V call is TRBV28, the J call TRBJ1-2; 7 positions match TRBD1. J was trimmed by 7 bases and V by 5 bases; bases with no gene match: 13. The germline CDR1 and CDR2 sequences are MDHEN and SYDVKM. The CDR3 has 15 residues.

This clone has a handful of counts. The chain has TRBV6-6 and TRBJ2-3, with TRBD2 matching 8 bases. Unmatched junction bases numbered 7, after V lost 7 bases and J lost 1 base. The length of the CDR3 is 15 residues. The germline gives CDR1 MNHNY, CDR2 SVGAGI (reference sequence). The CDR3 loop is CASTWERGRTDTQYF. The CDR3 coding sequence is TGTGCCAGCACCTGGGAGCGGGGGCGCACAGATACGCAGTATTTT.

V and J are TRBV11-2 and TRBJ1-1, with D unclear. Looked up from germline, CDR1 is SGHAT and CDR2 is FQNNGV. The CDR3 spans 15 residues. V was clipped by 1 base and J by 6 bases, with 15 bases between them. CDR3 sequence: CASSLGGVSVAEAFF. CDR3 nucleotide sequence: TGTGCCAGCAGCTTAGGAGGTGTGAGTGTCGCTGAAGCTTTCTTT.

This chain uses TRBV29-1 with TRBJ2-7; TRBD1 is a possible D gene (6 bases). Germline assignment: CDR1 SQVTM and CDR2 ANQGSEA. V lost 5 bases to trimming and J lost 2 bases, with 10 bases between them. This CDR3 region has 12 residues. Here the CDR3 reads CSVRDTPYEQYF. In DNA, the CDR3 is TGCAGCGTTCGGGACACCCCCTACGAGCAGTACTTC.

This clone was seen a single time. The chain couples TRBV19 to TRBJ2-1, with D possibly matching TRBD1 (6 bases). The ends were cut back, 5 bases at V and 1 base at J, with 12 bases in the middle. The CDR3 runs to 15 residues. Germline V gene lookup returns CDR1 LNHDA and CDR2 SQIVND (reference sequence). CDR3 sequence reads: CASSGDIRSYNEQFF. The CDR3 DNA sequence: TGTGCCAGTAGTGGGGACATCCGATCCTACAATGAGCAGTTCTTC.

This clone is a singleton in its sample. The chain is built from TRBV11-1 and TRBJ2-5; no reliable D call. The CDR3 has 16 residues. The V gene's germline CDR1 is SGHAT and CDR2 FQDESV (reference sequence). Deletions cut 5 bases from V and 2 bases from J, with 18 bases between. CDR3 sequence (DNA): TGTGCCAGCAGCCCTCGGTCGGGTAGGTGGCAAGAGACCCAGTACTTC. Protein sequence: CASSPRSGRWQETQYF.

CDR3 residues: CASTGGQGRVDSQPQHF. CDR3 bases: TGTGCCAGTACCGGGGGACAGGGCCGGGTTGATAGCCAGCCCCAGCATTTT. The V call is TRBV19, the J call TRBJ1-5, with 9 bases that match TRBD1. The CDR3 is made up of 17 amino acids. The junction had 17 bases not matched to a gene; V was cut back by 7 bases and J by 7 bases. The germline CDR1 and CDR2 sequences are LNHDA and SQIVND (reference sequence).

The chain links TRBV4-2 to TRBJ1-3; D is ambiguous. The CDR3 sequence is 17 residues long. CDR1 and CDR2 from the germline V gene are LGHNA and YNFKEQ. Trimming removed 0 bases at V and 4 bases at J, with 16 bases between. CDR3 residues: CASSQEERGATGNTIYF. CDR3 nucleotide sequence: TGTGCCAGCAGCCAAGAGGAGAGAGGAGCCACAGGAAACACCATATATTTT.

The CDR3 sequence: CATKVRQDYGYTF. CDR3 nucleotide sequence: TGTGCCACCAAGGTGAGACAGGACTATGGCTACACCTTC. The chain joins TRBV28 to TRBJ1-2; maybe TRBD1 (6 bases). The germline V and J ends were trimmed by 10 bases and 3 bases, with 15 bases remaining between them. This CDR3 spans 13 amino acids. The germline V gene encodes CDR1 MDHEN and CDR2 SYDVKM.

V gene TRBV7-2 combines with J gene TRBJ1-1; TRBD1 might be the D (5 bases). From germline, CDR1 is SGHTA and CDR2 FQGNSA. V lost 7 bases to trimming and J lost 5 bases, with 14 bases between them. The CDR3 has 13 amino acids. CDR3 coding DNA: TGTGCCAGCAAGCTTTCGGGGGTTACTGAAGCTTTCTTT. It translates to CASKLSGVTEAFF.

The chain employs TRBV6-5 and TRBJ1-5; 10 positions agree with TRBD1. V shed 6 bases, J shed 3 bases, and the junction held 5 bases outside the gene matches. The CDR3 has 15 amino acids. Germline-derived CDR1 and CDR2 are MNHEY and SVGAGI. Here the CDR3 DNA reads TGTGCCAGCAGCCTGGGACAGGGGAACAATCAGCCCCAGCATTTT. This encodes CASSLGQGNNQPQHF.

The rearrangement uses TRBV30 and TRBJ2-5; 9 bases map to TRBD1. Looked up from germline, CDR1 is GTSNPN and CDR2 is SVGIG (reference sequence). CDR3 length: 14 residues. With V trimmed by 3 bases and J by 5 bases, 7 bases remained unmatched. CDR3 sequence (DNA): TGTGCCTGGAGCGGGTACAGGGGGCAGGAGACCCAGTACTTC. Protein sequence: CAWSGYRGQETQYF.

The rearrangement uses TRBV4-1 and TRBJ1-1; the D gene is possibly TRBD1 (6 bases). Germline CDR1 MGHRA, CDR2 YSYEKL. CDR3 length: 15 amino acids. The germline V and J ends were trimmed by 3 bases and 6 bases, with 17 bases remaining between them. CDR3 in DNA: TGCGCCAGCAGCCATCCGGGACATCCACGCGCTGAAGCTTTCTTT. It specifies CASSHPGHPRAEAFF.

The chain joins TRBV19 to TRBJ2-7; 9 bases agree with TRBD2. The V gene's germline CDR1 is LNHDA and CDR2 SQIVND (reference sequence). The CDR3 sequence is 14 residues long. J gave up 4 bases and V 5 bases, and 6 bases lay outside the gene matches. The CDR3 coding sequence is TGTGCCAGTAGTCAGGCTAGCGGGAATTACGAGCAGTACTTC. Its translation: CASSQASGNYEQYF.

V and J are TRBV7-9 and TRBJ1-2, with a tentative D call TRBD1 (6 bases). The germline gives CDR1 SEHNR, CDR2 FQNEAQ (reference sequence). The CDR3 is 14 amino acids. Trimming took 5 bases from V and 7 from J, leaving 17 bases between them. This CDR3 is CASSNRDVDSGYTF. As DNA, the CDR3 is TGTGCCAGCAGCAACAGGGATGTCGACTCTGGCTACACCTTC.

The chain couples TRBV7-3 to TRBJ2-3, with D possibly matching TRBD2 (5 bases). There are 14 residues in the CDR3. CDR1 is SGHTA and CDR2 is FQGTGA in the germline V gene. Trimming cost V 3 bases and J 4 bases, with 11 bases left between them. The CDR3 DNA follows: TGTGCCAGCAGCTTGACTACCGGGGCAGATACGCAGTATTTT. It translates to CASSLTTGADTQYF. Together with reference TRBV7-3 and TRBJ2-3, the CDR3 gives the full variable domain: GAGVSQTPSNKVTEKGKYVELRCDPISGHTALYWYRQSLGQGPEFLIYFQGTGAADDSGLPNDRFFAVRPEGSVSTLKIQRTERGDSAVYLCASSLTTGADTQYFGPGTRLTVL.

The sample holds one count of this clone. The gene calls are TRBV4-3 and TRBJ2-1, with a tentative D call TRBD2 (6 bases). V was clipped by 8 bases and J by 4 bases, with 21 bases between them. The CDR3 loop spans 16 amino acids. Per germline, CDR1 LGHNA and CDR2 YSLEER. CDR3 residues: CASARGGTGSYNEQFF. The CDR3 DNA reads as TGCGCCAGCGCTCGGGGCGGGACTGGGTCTTACAATGAGCAGTTCTTC.

The chain uses TRBV5-6 and TRBJ2-3; 7 bases line up with TRBD2. The germline CDR1 and CDR2 sequences are SGHDT and YYEEEE. V trimming: 3 bases; J trimming: 6 bases; junction bases outside the gene matches: 10. The CDR3 sequence is 15 residues long. Here the CDR3 DNA reads TGTGCCAGCAGCTACGGTGGCGGGAGCCTCGATACGCAGTATTTT. Residues: CASSYGGGSLDTQYF.

The rearrangement joins TRBV28 to TRBJ2-1; tentatively, D is TRBD2 (7 bases). Germline CDR1 is MDHEN and CDR2 is SYDVKM. The CDR3 is 14 residues long. The V end lost 3 bases, the J end lost 6 bases, and 12 bases lay between the germline ends. The CDR3 region has the DNA TGTGCCAGCAGTTTGGGGGGGGCTGGCAATGAGCAGTTCTTC. Translating gives CASSLGGAGNEQFF.

CDR3 region: CASSQGGLGNEKLFF. DNA for the CDR3: TGTGCCAGCAGCCAAGGAGGGCTGGGTAATGAAAAACTGTTTTTT. The chain employs TRBV4-2 and TRBJ1-4; no reliable D call. CDR3 size: 15 residues. Germline CDR1 reads LGHNA; CDR2 reads YNFKEQ. Trimming took off 1 base at V and 4 bases at J, with 10 bases between the two ends.

This clone was recorded a few times. The rearrangement uses TRBV4-1 and TRBJ1-2, with D perhaps matching TRBD1 (6 bases). Trimming pared 1 base from V and 4 bases from J, leaving 13 bases between. The CDR3 covers 15 residues. Germline V gene lookup returns CDR1 MGHRA and CDR2 YSYEKL. The CDR3 DNA reads as TGCGCCAGCAGCCAAGTGGGCGGGGGCAGCTATGGCTACACCTTC. Protein product: CASSQVGGGSYGYTF.